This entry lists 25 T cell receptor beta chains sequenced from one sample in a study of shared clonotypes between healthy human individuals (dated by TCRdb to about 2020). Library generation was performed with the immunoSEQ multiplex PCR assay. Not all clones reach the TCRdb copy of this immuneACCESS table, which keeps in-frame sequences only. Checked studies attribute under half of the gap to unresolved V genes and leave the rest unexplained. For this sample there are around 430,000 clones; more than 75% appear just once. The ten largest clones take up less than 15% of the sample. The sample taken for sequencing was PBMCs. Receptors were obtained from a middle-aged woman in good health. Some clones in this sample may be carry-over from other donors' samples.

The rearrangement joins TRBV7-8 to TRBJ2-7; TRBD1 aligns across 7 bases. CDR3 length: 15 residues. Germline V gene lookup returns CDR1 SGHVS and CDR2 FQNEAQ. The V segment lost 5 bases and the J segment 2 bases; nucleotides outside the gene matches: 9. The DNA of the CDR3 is TGTGCCAGCAGCCCGGTAGAGGGGGCTCCCTACGAGCAGTACTTC. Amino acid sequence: CASSPVEGAPYEQYF. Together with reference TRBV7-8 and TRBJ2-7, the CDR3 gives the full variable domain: GAGVSQSPRYKVAKRGQDVALRCDPISGHVSLFWYQQALGQGPEFLTYFQNEAQLDKSGLPSDRFFAERPEGSVSTLKIQRTQQEDSAVYLCASSPVEGAPYEQYFGPGTRLTVT.

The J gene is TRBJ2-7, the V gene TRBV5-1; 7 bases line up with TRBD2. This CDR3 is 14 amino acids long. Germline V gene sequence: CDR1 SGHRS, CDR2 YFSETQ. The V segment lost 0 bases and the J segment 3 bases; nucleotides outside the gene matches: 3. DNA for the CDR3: TGCGCCAGCAGCTTGGCGCTAGCGGACTACGAGCAGTACTTC. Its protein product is CASSLALADYEQYF. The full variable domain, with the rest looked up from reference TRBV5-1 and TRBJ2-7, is KAGVTQTPRYLIKTRGQQVTLSCSPISGHRSVSWYQQTPGQGLQFLFEYFSETQRNKGNFPGRFSGRQFSNSRSEMNVSTLELGDSALYLCASSLALADYEQYFGPGTRLTVT.

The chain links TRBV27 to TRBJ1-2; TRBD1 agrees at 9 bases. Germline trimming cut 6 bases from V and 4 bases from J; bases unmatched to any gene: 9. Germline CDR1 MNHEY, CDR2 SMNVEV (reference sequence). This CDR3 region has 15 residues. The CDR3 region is CASRGVGTGFYGYTF. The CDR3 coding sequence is TGTGCCAGCAGAGGGGTGGGGACAGGGTTCTATGGCTACACCTTC.

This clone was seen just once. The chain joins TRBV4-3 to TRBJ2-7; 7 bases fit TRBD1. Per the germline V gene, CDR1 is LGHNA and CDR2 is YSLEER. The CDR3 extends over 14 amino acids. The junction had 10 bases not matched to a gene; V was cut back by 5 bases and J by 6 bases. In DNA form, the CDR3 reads TGCGCCAGCAGCTACACGACAGGGTCGAGCGAGCAGTACTTC. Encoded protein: CASSYTTGSSEQYF.

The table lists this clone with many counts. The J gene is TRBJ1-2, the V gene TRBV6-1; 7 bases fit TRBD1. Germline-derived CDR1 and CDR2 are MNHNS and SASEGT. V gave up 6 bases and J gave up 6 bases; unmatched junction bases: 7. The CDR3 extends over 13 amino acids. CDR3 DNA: TGTGCCAGCAGCCTCAACAGGGGTGATGGCTACACCTTC. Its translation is CASSLNRGDGYTF.

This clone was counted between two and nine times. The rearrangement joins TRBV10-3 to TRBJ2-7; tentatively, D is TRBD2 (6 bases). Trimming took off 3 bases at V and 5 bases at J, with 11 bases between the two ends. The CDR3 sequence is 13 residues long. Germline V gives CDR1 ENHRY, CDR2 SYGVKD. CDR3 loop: CAISDGREDEQYF. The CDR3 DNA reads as TGTGCCATCAGTGACGGCAGGGAGGACGAGCAGTACTTC.

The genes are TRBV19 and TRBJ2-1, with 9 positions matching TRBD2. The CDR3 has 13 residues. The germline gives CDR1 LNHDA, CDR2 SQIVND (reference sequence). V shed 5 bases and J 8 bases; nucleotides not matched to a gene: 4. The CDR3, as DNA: TGTGCCAGTAGTTCGCGGGGGGGAGATGAGCAGTTCTTC. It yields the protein CASSSRGGDEQFF.

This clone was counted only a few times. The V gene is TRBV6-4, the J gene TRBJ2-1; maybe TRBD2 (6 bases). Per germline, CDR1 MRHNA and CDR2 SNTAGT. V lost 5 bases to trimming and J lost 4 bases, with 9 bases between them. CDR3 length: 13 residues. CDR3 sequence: CASSRDLYNEQFF. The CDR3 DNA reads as TGTGCCAGCAGTCGGGACTTATACAATGAGCAGTTCTTC.

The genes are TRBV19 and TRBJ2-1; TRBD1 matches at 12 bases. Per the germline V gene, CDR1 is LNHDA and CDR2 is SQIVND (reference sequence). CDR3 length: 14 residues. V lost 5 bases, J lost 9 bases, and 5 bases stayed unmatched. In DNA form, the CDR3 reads TGTGCCAGTAGTGCGGGACAGGGGGCACGTGAGCAGTTCTTC. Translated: CASSAGQGAREQFF.

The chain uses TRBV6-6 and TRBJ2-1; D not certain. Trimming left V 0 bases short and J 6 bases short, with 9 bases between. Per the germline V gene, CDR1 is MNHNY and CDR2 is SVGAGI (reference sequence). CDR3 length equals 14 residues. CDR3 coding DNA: TGTGCCAGCAGTTACTCACTCGGACCCAATGAGCAGTTCTTC. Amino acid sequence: CASSYSLGPNEQFF.

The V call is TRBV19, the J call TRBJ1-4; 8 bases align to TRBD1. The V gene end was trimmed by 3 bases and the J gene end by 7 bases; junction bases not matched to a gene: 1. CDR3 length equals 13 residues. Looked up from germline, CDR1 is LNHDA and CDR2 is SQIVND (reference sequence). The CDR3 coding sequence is TGTGCCAGTAGTATCGGGACAGGTGAAAAACTGTTTTTT. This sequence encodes CASSIGTGEKLFF.

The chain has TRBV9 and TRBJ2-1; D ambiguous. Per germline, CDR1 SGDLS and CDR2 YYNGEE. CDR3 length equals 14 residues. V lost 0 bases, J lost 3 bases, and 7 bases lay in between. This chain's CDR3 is CASSVAGNYNEQFF. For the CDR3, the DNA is TGTGCCAGCAGCGTAGCGGGTAACTACAATGAGCAGTTCTTC.

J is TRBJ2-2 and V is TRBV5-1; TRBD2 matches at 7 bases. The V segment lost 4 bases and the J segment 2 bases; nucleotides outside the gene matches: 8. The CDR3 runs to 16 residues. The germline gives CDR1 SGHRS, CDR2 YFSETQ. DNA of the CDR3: TGCGCCAGCAGCCCTGTAGCGGGCCGAAACACCGGGGAGCTGTTTTTT. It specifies CASSPVAGRNTGELFF.

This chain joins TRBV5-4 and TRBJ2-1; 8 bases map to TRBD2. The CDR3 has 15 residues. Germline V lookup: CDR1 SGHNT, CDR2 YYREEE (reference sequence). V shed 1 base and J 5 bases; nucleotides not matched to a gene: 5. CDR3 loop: CASSLSTSGHNEQFF. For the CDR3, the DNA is TGTGCCAGCAGCTTGTCCACTAGCGGACACAATGAGCAGTTCTTC.

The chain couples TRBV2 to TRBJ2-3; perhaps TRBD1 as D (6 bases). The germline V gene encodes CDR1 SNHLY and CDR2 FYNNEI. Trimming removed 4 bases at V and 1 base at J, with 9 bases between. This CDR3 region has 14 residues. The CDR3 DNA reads TGTGCCAGCAGTGTGGGGGCCCGCACAGATACGCAGTATTTT. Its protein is CASSVGARTDTQYF. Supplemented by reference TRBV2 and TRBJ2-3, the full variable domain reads EPEVTQTPSHQVTQMGQEVILRCVPISNHLYFYWYRQILGQKVEFLVSFYNNEISEKSEIFDDQFSVERPDGSNFTLKIRSTKLEDSAMYFCASSVGARTDTQYFGPGTRLTVL.

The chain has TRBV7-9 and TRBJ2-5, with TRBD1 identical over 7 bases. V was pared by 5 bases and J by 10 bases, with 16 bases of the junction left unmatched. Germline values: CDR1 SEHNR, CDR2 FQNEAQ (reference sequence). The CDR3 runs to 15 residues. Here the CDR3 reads CASSAPGTAGLDQYF. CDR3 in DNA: TGTGCCAGCAGCGCCCCCGGGACAGCCGGGTTGGACCAGTACTTC.

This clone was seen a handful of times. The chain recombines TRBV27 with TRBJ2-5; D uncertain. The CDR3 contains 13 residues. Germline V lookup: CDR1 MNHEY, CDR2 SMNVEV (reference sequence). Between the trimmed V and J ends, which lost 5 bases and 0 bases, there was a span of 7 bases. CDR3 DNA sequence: TGTGCCAGCAGTCCCAGATACCAAGAGACCCAGTACTTC. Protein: CASSPRYQETQYF.

Here the CDR3 reads CAIREGPIQETQYF. CDR3 coding DNA: TGTGCCATCAGGGAGGGTCCCATACAAGAGACCCAGTACTTC. This rearrangement joins TRBV10-3 to TRBJ2-5; D is perhaps TRBD2 (6 bases). Germline V gene lookup returns CDR1 ENHRY and CDR2 SYGVKD. The length of the CDR3 is 14 residues. The V end was cut by 6 bases, the J end by 2 bases, with 13 bases between.

The CDR3 coding sequence is TGTGCCAGCAGCCCAGAGGCTAGCGAGCTTTCCCCTTCTAACACCGGGGAGCTGTTTTTT. Its translation: CASSPEASELSPSNTGELFF. The chain uses TRBV21-1 and TRBJ2-2; the table's D call TRBD2 went unverified against the DNA. TRBV21-1 is deemed a pseudogene. The CDR3 runs to 20 residues.

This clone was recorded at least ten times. The CDR3 region has the DNA TGTGCCAGCAGTAAAGGACTAGCGGACTACGAGCAGTACTTC. Residues: CASSKGLADYEQYF. The chain carries TRBV7-2 and TRBJ2-7; 10 bases fit TRBD2. J lost 3 bases, V lost 6 bases, and 5 bases had no gene match. Germline CDR1 is SGHTA and CDR2 is FQGNSA. The CDR3 runs 14 residues.

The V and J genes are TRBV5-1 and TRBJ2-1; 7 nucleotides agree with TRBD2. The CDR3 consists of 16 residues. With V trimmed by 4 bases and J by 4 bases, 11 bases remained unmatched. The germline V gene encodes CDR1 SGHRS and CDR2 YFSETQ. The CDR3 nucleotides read TGCGCCAGCAGCCACGGGGAGGGGAACCTTTACAATGAGCAGTTCTTC. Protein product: CASSHGEGNLYNEQFF.

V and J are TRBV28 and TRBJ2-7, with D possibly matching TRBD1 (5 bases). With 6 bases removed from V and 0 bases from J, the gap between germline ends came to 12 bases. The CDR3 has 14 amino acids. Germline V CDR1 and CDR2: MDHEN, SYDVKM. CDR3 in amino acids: CASSLLGHSYEQYF. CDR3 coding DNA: TGTGCCAGCAGCCTACTGGGGCACTCCTACGAGCAGTACTTC.

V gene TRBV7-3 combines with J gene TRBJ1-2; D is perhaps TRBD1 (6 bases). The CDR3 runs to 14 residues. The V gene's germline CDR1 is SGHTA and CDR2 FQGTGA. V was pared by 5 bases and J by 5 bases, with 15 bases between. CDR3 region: CASSPTGRGYGYTF. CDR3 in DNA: TGTGCCAGCAGCCCTACAGGGAGGGGGTATGGCTACACCTTC.

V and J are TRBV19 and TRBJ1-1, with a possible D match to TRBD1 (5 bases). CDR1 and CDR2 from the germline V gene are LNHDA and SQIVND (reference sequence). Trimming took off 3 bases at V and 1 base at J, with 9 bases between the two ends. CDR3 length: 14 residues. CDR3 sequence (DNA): TGTGCCAGTAGTATGCGGGGGGGGAACACTGAAGCTTTCTTT. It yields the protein CASSMRGGNTEAFF.

CDR3 loop: CASRRARDYQPQHF. The CDR3, as DNA: TGTGCCAGTAGACGGGCCAGGGACTATCAGCCCCAGCATTTT. The rearrangement uses TRBV19 and TRBJ1-5; a weak D match, TRBD1 (5 bases). V lost 6 bases, J lost 5 bases, and 14 bases lay in between. The CDR3 covers 14 residues. The germline V gene has CDR1 LNHDA and CDR2 SQIVND (reference sequence).